Below are 14 T cell receptor beta chains sequenced from a single sample in a study of OX40 agonist ivuxolimab in advanced cancers. The assay was immunoSEQ multiplex PCR, and TCRdb's table has in-frame clones only and misses some. The sample contains approximately 94,000 clones, 80% to 85% of which appear only once. Material: CD4+ or CD8+ T cells sorted from blood, obtained in a trial of the OX40 agonist ivuxolimab. Every receptor here comes from an adult with an advanced solid tumor such as melanoma, head and neck, liver or kidney cancer.

A few counts support this clone. V and J are TRBV11-2 and TRBJ1-2; a weak D match, TRBD1 (5 bases). This CDR3 is 13 amino acids long. CDR1 is SGHAT, CDR2 FQNNGV, per germline. V dropped 1 base and J dropped 5 bases, with 8 bases sitting between them. This CDR3 is CASSLGEGYGYTF. CDR3 sequence (DNA): TGTGCCAGCAGCTTAGGTGAGGGGTATGGCTACACCTTC. The variable domain in full, completed from reference TRBV11-2 and TRBJ1-2, reads EAGVAQSPRYKIIEKRQSVAFWCNPISGHATLYWYQQILGQGPKLLIQFQNNGVVDDSQLPKDRFSAERLKGVDSTLKIQPAKLEDSAVYLCASSLGEGYGYTFGSGTRLTVV.

The chain recombines TRBV6-5 with TRBJ1-1; D is uncertain. The CDR3 contains 13 residues. Between the trimmed V and J ends, which lost 5 bases and 6 bases, there was a span of 13 bases. CDR1 and CDR2 (germline): MNHEY, SVGAGI. The CDR3 nucleotides read TGTGCCAGCAGTGCCCAGTTTCGGGCTGAAGCTTTCTTT. Residues: CASSAQFRAEAFF.

This clone was recorded a few times. The rearrangement links TRBV4-1 to TRBJ1-4; tentative D call: TRBD1 (5 bases). The germline CDR1 and CDR2 sequences are MGHRA and YSYEKL. Trimming removed 4 bases at V and 4 bases at J, with 13 bases between. The CDR3 spans 15 residues. The CDR3 spells CASSRGVPRNEKLFF. In DNA form, the CDR3 reads TGCGCCAGCAGCCGGGGCGTCCCCCGTAATGAAAAACTGTTTTTT.

The V gene is TRBV5-6, the J gene TRBJ2-2; 8 bases line up with TRBD2. The CDR3 has 17 amino acids. V lost 4 bases and J lost 3; bases outside the gene matches: 11. CDR1 SGHDT and CDR2 YYEEEE come from the germline V gene. CDR3 sequence reads: CASSPREGWWYTGELFF. For the CDR3, the DNA is TGTGCCAGCAGCCCCCGGGAGGGATGGTGGTACACCGGGGAGCTGTTTTTT.

V is TRBV5-1 and J is TRBJ1-4; no clear D gene. Germline CDR1 SGHRS, CDR2 YFSETQ. Trimming removed 1 base at V and 10 bases at J, with 14 bases between. This CDR3 has 14 residues. CDR3 protein: CASSLQGLSGKLFF. Here the CDR3 DNA reads TGCGCCAGCAGCTTGCAAGGGTTGAGCGGAAAACTGTTTTTT.

The chain combines TRBV7-2 with TRBJ2-1; the match to TRBD2 covers 12 bases. CDR1 is SGHTA, CDR2 FQGNSA, per germline. The CDR3 is made up of 15 amino acids. J lost 6 bases, V lost 5 bases, and 5 bases had no gene match. As DNA, the CDR3 is TGTGCCAGCAGCAAAACTAGCGGGGGGCGCAATGAGCAGTTCTTC. Translating it yields CASSKTSGGRNEQFF.

V is TRBV2 and J is TRBJ1-3, with D unresolved. The ends were cut back, 3 bases at V and 4 bases at J, with 13 bases in the middle. This CDR3 has 15 amino acids. CDR1 is SNHLY and CDR2 is FYNNEI in the germline V gene. The CDR3 sequence is CASSENREPGNTIYF. The CDR3 DNA follows: TGTGCCAGCAGTGAGAATAGGGAGCCCGGAAACACCATATATTTT.

The gene calls are TRBV19 and TRBJ1-5; D might be TRBD1 (6 bases). The length of the CDR3 is 16 residues. Trimming took 3 bases from V and 5 from J, leaving 17 bases between them. Germline CDR1 LNHDA, CDR2 SQIVND (reference sequence). CDR3 coding DNA: TGTGCCAGTAGTATTTTTGTGGGGGCCTATGATCAGCCCCAGCATTTT. Protein sequence: CASSIFVGAYDQPQHF. The entire variable domain, with the rest obtained from reference TRBV19 and TRBJ1-5, is as follows: DGGITQSPKYLFRKEGQNVTLSCEQNLNHDAMYWYRQDPGQGLRLIYYSQIVNDFQKGDIAEGYSVSREKKESFPLTVTSAQKNPTAFYLCASSIFVGAYDQPQHFGDGTRLSIL.

This clone occurred once. This chain links TRBV6-5 with TRBJ1-2; D possibly corresponds to TRBD1 (5 bases). Germline V gene sequence: CDR1 MNHEY, CDR2 SVGAGI. Trimming took off 0 bases at V and 5 bases at J, with 13 bases between the two ends. This CDR3 region has 15 residues. This CDR3 is CASSYSAGMDYGYTF. DNA for the CDR3: TGTGCCAGCAGTTACTCGGCAGGGATGGATTATGGCTACACCTTC.

The chain couples TRBV7-2 to TRBJ1-2, with TRBD1 as a possible D gene (6 bases). The length of the CDR3 is 15 residues. Per the germline V gene, CDR1 is SGHTA and CDR2 is FQGNSA. V gave up 5 bases and J gave up 7 bases, with 20 bases separating them. CDR3 region: CASSPGLTGNGGYTF. CDR3 in DNA: TGTGCCAGCAGCCCAGGCCTGACAGGAAACGGTGGCTACACCTTC.

The count of this clone is one. The chain recombines TRBV11-3 with TRBJ2-3; tentatively, D is TRBD1 (6 bases). Germline CDR1 and CDR2: SGHNT and YENEEA. This CDR3 spans 13 amino acids. Trimming removed 3 bases from V and 3 bases from J, with 7 bases in between. CDR3 nucleotides: TGTGCCAGCAGCTTCGGACAGACAGATACGCAGTATTTT. It is translated as CASSFGQTDTQYF.

The chain recombines TRBV29-1 with TRBJ2-1; D is unresolved. The CDR3 runs 10 residues. In germline, CDR1 is SQVTM, CDR2 ANQGSEA. V lost 7 bases, J lost 10 bases, and 11 bases lay in between. The CDR3 DNA reads as TGCAGCGGATCAACCGGGGAGCAGTTCTTC. This translates into CSGSTGEQFF.

This clone was counted a single time. The rearrangement joins TRBV5-4 to TRBJ1-5, with 9 bases that match TRBD1. CDR1 is SGHNT and CDR2 is YYREEE in the germline V gene (reference sequence). The V gene end was trimmed by 0 bases and the J gene end by 4 bases; junction bases not matched to a gene: 8. The CDR3 contains 17 residues. The chain's CDR3 is CASSLGGGTGINQPQHF. In nucleotides, the CDR3 is TGTGCCAGCAGCTTGGGTGGGGGGACAGGGATAAATCAGCCCCAGCATTTT.

The rearrangement uses TRBV29-1 and TRBJ1-2, with D maybe TRBD1 (6 bases). The CDR3 spans 16 residues. The V end was cut by 2 bases, the J end by 3 bases, with 19 bases between. Germline V CDR1 and CDR2: SQVTM, ANQGSEA. CDR3 nucleotides: TGCAGCGTTGAAAGGAACGGGGGCAGGTCAGACTATGGCTACACCTTC. Protein: CSVERNGGRSDYGYTF.